This T cell receptor (beta chain) was profiled in a study of blood T cell repertoires in COVID-19. Study context: Nucleic acid was either cDNA or gDNA, and it came from T cells, B-cell-depleted T cells, or PBMCs.

In the source study's methods: Counts of nucleated cells, estimated from reference gene primer amplification, were obtained. TCRdb's copy holds only in-frame clones and misses some; the assay was immunoSEQ multiplex PCR. The DNA was the basis for D and trimming; V, J and clone size are from that table. The top ten hold less than 10% of the sample, which has about 150,000 clones, 85% seen once. V was clipped by 6 bases and J by 8 bases, with 10 bases between them. The germline V gene encodes CDR1 MNHEY and CDR2 SVGAGI. This CDR3 comprises 11 residues. Seattle-derived patients entered the study during active infection and were followed longitudinally.

The V gene is TRBV6-5, the J gene TRBJ1-1; a weak D match, TRBD1 (5 bases). Sequenced input: peripheral blood. The receptor's source is an older woman with COVID-19, enrolled during active disease. The CDR3 DNA reads TGTGCCAGCAGACGACAGCTAGAAGCTTTCTTT. It specifies CASRRQLEAFF.